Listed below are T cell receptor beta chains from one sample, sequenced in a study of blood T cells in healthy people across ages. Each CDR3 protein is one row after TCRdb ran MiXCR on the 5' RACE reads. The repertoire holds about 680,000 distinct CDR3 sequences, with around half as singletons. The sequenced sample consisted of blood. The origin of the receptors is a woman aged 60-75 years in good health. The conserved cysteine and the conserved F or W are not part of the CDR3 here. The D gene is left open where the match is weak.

CDR3 protein: ASRAPGTASYEQY
V gene: TRBV7-2
CDR3 length: 13
D gene: TRBD1
J gene: TRBJ2-7

CDR3 protein: ASSLVRAGQGHEQY
V gene: TRBV7-9
CDR3 length: 14
D gene: -
J gene: TRBJ2-7

CDR3 protein: ASSVDLGAYEQY
V gene: TRBV9
CDR3 length: 12
D gene: -
J gene: TRBJ2-7

CDR3 protein: ASSPIVEQF
V gene: TRBV7-9
CDR3 length: 9
D gene: -
J gene: TRBJ2-1

CDR3 protein: RTSGRGNEQY
V gene: TRBV20-1
CDR3 length: 10
D gene: TRBD2
J gene: TRBJ2-5

CDR3 protein: ASSHSQTGVLETQY
V gene: TRBV3-1
CDR3 length: 14
D gene: TRBD1
J gene: TRBJ2-5

CDR3 protein: SFDSGSNYNEQF
V gene: TRBV29-1
CDR3 length: 12
D gene: TRBD2
J gene: TRBJ2-1

CDR3 protein: ASSVRDKSYGYT
V gene: TRBV28
CDR3 length: 12
D gene: -
J gene: TRBJ1-2

CDR3 protein: ASSLARLAEETQY
V gene: TRBV5-1
CDR3 length: 13
D gene: TRBD2
J gene: TRBJ2-5

CDR3 protein: ASSQTGSQPQH
V gene: TRBV5-1
CDR3 length: 11
D gene: TRBD1
J gene: TRBJ1-5

CDR3 protein: ASSLLPMVDTEAF
V gene: TRBV7-3
CDR3 length: 13
D gene: -
J gene: TRBJ1-1

CDR3 protein: SAPHSGSSYNEQF
V gene: TRBV20-1
CDR3 length: 13
D gene: TRBD2
J gene: TRBJ2-1

CDR3 protein: ASTNSGGDTEAF
V gene: TRBV28
CDR3 length: 12
D gene: -
J gene: TRBJ1-1

CDR3 protein: ASSPRTSKDTQY
V gene: TRBV7-3
CDR3 length: 12
D gene: -
J gene: TRBJ2-3

CDR3 protein: SVMTPRSGNEQF
V gene: TRBV20-1
CDR3 length: 12
D gene: -
J gene: TRBJ2-1

CDR3 protein: ASSLLRGPFGYGYT
V gene: TRBV27
CDR3 length: 14
D gene: -
J gene: TRBJ1-2

CDR3 protein: SAVPERGRQPQH
V gene: TRBV20-1
CDR3 length: 12
D gene: -
J gene: TRBJ1-5

CDR3 protein: ASSYSSLAFQY
V gene: TRBV6-5
CDR3 length: 11
D gene: -
J gene: TRBJ2-4

CDR3 protein: ASSQVWSYNEKLF
V gene: TRBV4-3
CDR3 length: 13
D gene: -
J gene: TRBJ1-4

CDR3 protein: ASSRQGYTGELF
V gene: TRBV4-1
CDR3 length: 12
D gene: TRBD1
J gene: TRBJ2-2

CDR3 protein: ASSLEDRGPGELF
V gene: TRBV12-3/TRBV12-4
CDR3 length: 13
D gene: TRBD1
J gene: TRBJ2-2

CDR3 protein: SARLRLAGVYEQY
V gene: TRBV20-1
CDR3 length: 13
D gene: TRBD2
J gene: TRBJ2-7

CDR3 protein: SARPTQGNYEQY
V gene: TRBV20-1
CDR3 length: 12
D gene: TRBD1
J gene: TRBJ2-7

CDR3 protein: SARAGHNEQY
V gene: TRBV20-1
CDR3 length: 10
D gene: -
J gene: TRBJ2-5

CDR3 protein: ASSSSGPNTEAF
V gene: TRBV7-9
CDR3 length: 12
D gene: -
J gene: TRBJ1-1

CDR3 protein: ATSRGGDRGKGKQF
V gene: TRBV15
CDR3 length: 14
D gene: TRBD1
J gene: TRBJ2-1

CDR3 protein: ASSDPGRDFSGEAF
V gene: TRBV28
CDR3 length: 14
D gene: -
J gene: TRBJ1-1

CDR3 protein: SAETLAVSTDTQY
V gene: TRBV20-1
CDR3 length: 13
D gene: TRBD2
J gene: TRBJ2-3

CDR3 protein: ASSPSTSGSRGTNTEAF
V gene: TRBV5-1
CDR3 length: 17
D gene: -
J gene: TRBJ1-1

CDR3 protein: ASRRTGMRYGYT
V gene: TRBV25-1
CDR3 length: 12
D gene: TRBD1
J gene: TRBJ1-2

CDR3 protein: ASSRLAGGQY
V gene: TRBV6-5
CDR3 length: 10
D gene: TRBD2
J gene: TRBJ2-4

CDR3 protein: ASNCSGTEPLETQY
V gene: TRBV5-1
CDR3 length: 14
D gene: -
J gene: TRBJ2-5

CDR3 protein: SARPSGRVYHEQY
V gene: TRBV20-1
CDR3 length: 13
D gene: TRBD2
J gene: TRBJ2-7

CDR3 protein: ASSLDPGAAEAF
V gene: TRBV5-1
CDR3 length: 12
D gene: -
J gene: TRBJ1-1

CDR3 protein: ASSQGLGYHEQY
V gene: TRBV14
CDR3 length: 12
D gene: -
J gene: TRBJ2-7

CDR3 protein: ASSSRRRANYGYT
V gene: TRBV11-2
CDR3 length: 13
D gene: -
J gene: TRBJ1-2

CDR3 protein: ASSLAGGGAKNIQY
V gene: TRBV7-2
CDR3 length: 14
D gene: TRBD2
J gene: TRBJ2-4

CDR3 protein: ASSYALARYNEQF
V gene: TRBV6-2/TRBV6-3
CDR3 length: 13
D gene: -
J gene: TRBJ2-1

CDR3 protein: ASTPGTGRGRTTEAF
V gene: TRBV7-2
CDR3 length: 15
D gene: TRBD1
J gene: TRBJ1-1

CDR3 protein: SVEGASGSYNEQF
V gene: TRBV29-1
CDR3 length: 13
D gene: TRBD2
J gene: TRBJ2-1

CDR3 protein: ASSLVLSPGKLF
V gene: TRBV5-8
CDR3 length: 12
D gene: -
J gene: TRBJ1-4

CDR3 protein: ASSPQGQATYEQY
V gene: TRBV18
CDR3 length: 13
D gene: TRBD1
J gene: -

CDR3 protein: SARDPLAGGENEQF
V gene: TRBV20-1
CDR3 length: 14
D gene: -
J gene: TRBJ2-1

CDR3 protein: SSQGVRDGYT
V gene: TRBV29-1
CDR3 length: 10
D gene: -
J gene: TRBJ1-2

CDR3 protein: SYRDSEDYGYT
V gene: TRBV20-1
CDR3 length: 11
D gene: TRBD1
J gene: TRBJ1-2

CDR3 protein: SAAGDRYEQY
V gene: TRBV20-1
CDR3 length: 10
D gene: -
J gene: TRBJ2-7

CDR3 protein: ASSRSRSGIADTQY
V gene: TRBV9
CDR3 length: 14
D gene: TRBD2
J gene: TRBJ2-3

CDR3 protein: ASSSIRGSETQY
V gene: TRBV28
CDR3 length: 12
D gene: -
J gene: TRBJ2-5

CDR3 protein: SATDRRLGYGYT
V gene: TRBV20-1
CDR3 length: 12
D gene: -
J gene: TRBJ1-2

CDR3 protein: ASSQWSGTQETQY
V gene: TRBV3-1
CDR3 length: 13
D gene: -
J gene: TRBJ2-5

CDR3 protein: ASSKANRVPYNSPLH
V gene: TRBV21-1
CDR3 length: 15
D gene: -
J gene: TRBJ1-6

CDR3 protein: SASPTSGMENEQF
V gene: TRBV20-1
CDR3 length: 13
D gene: TRBD2
J gene: TRBJ2-1

CDR3 protein: ASRGFSAIAGSFGYT
V gene: TRBV27
CDR3 length: 15
D gene: -
J gene: TRBJ1-2

CDR3 protein: ASSDTGTGYQY
V gene: TRBV11-3
CDR3 length: 11
D gene: TRBD1
J gene: TRBJ2-7

CDR3 protein: ASSTGQGTMGTQY
V gene: TRBV7-8
CDR3 length: 13
D gene: TRBD1
J gene: TRBJ2-5